This T cell receptor beta chain derives from a study of T-cell reconstitution after alpha-beta-depleted transplantation in children. Overall study findings and caveats: Expanded graft clones, several hundred of them, were reportedly the source of alpha-beta T cells about two months after transplant. The study traced high day-60 TCRbeta diversity in some patients to surviving recipient T cells and thymic progenitors. When one year had passed after transplant, most T-cell counts and diversity came from newly produced T cells.

The V gene lost 0 bases and the J gene lost 4 bases, with 12 bases spanning the gap. CDR3 length equals 15 residues. From germline, CDR1 is LGHNA and CDR2 YSLEER. A TCRbeta library incorporating unique molecular identifiers was prepared. TCRdb re-called the PCR reads through MiXCR, storing one row per CDR3 protein. Found here are about 130,000 distinct CDR3 sequences, about a tenth of them singletons; the top ten hold about 24%. This clonotype was detected a few times. Antigen specificity is unknown. The genes are TRBV4-3 and TRBJ2-5; maybe TRBD2 (5 bases). The clonotype was recovered from a girl under three years old who had a stem cell transplant for combined immunodeficiency, so the T cells may come from the graft donor. The sequencing here drew on PBMCs, mostly from graft donor cells, taken 180 days after TCRalphabeta/CD19-depleted stem cell transplant. The CDR3 DNA sequence: TGCGCCAGCAGCCAAGATCCGGGATTCCTAGAGACCCAGTACTTC. Protein product: CASSQDPGFLETQYF.